This TCR beta chain is drawn from a study of T cell responses to AZD1222 COVID-19 vaccine. Germline values: CDR1 SGHDN, CDR2 FVKESK. Trimming removed 0 bases from V and 8 bases from J, with 16 bases in between. The length of the CDR3 is 16 residues. Here immunoSEQ multiplex PCR was the method, and the copy in TCRdb shows in-frame clones only, minus some. The data show 120,000 or so clones, 88% seen once. This clonotype originated in an adult in good health. The sequences come from peripheral blood, collected on day 0 of MenACWY control vaccination. The chain is built from TRBV14 and TRBJ2-2, with a possible D match to TRBD2 (6 bases). This CDR3 reads CASSQDPGTRAGELFF. For the CDR3, the DNA is TGTGCCAGCAGCCAAGATCCGGGGACTCGGGCGGGGGAGCTGTTTTTT.